A selection of T cell receptor beta chains follows, all from one sample in a study of blood T cell repertoires in COVID-19. TCRdb's table, derived via immunoSEQ multiplex PCR, lists solely in-frame clones and lacks some. The table shows fewer than 150,000 clones, with 85% to 90% occurring only once. The sample taken for sequencing was peripheral blood. These receptors were obtained from a human donor in a cohort sampled during active COVID-19. Both conserved end residues are part of each CDR3. The D gene is left open where the match is weak. For some rows the clone size is stated as once, few or many, or as a class when expanded; others skip it.

v_call,j_call,d_call,clone_size,cdr3_aa,cdr3_nt
TRBV5-8,TRBJ1-2,-,once,CASSLGEGYYGYTF,TGTGCCAGCAGCTTGGGGGAGGGTTACTATGGCTACACCTTC
TRBV11-3,TRBJ2-3,TRBD2,-,CASSLDGGAPDTQYF,TGTGCCAGCAGCTTAGACGGGGGGGCCCCAGATACGCAGTATTTT
TRBV7-8,TRBJ2-1,TRBD1,-,CASTDRGLLSYNEQFF,TGTGCCAGTACGGACAGGGGGCTACTCTCCTACAATGAGCAGTTCTTC
TRBV6-5,TRBJ2-7,-,-,CASYRTANEQYF,TGTGCCAGCTACCGCACAGCAAACGAGCAGTACTTC
TRBV7-9,TRBJ2-3,TRBD1,-,CASSPRDRTSTDTQYF,TGTGCCAGCAGCCCACGGGACAGGACTAGCACAGATACGCAGTATTTT
TRBV7-2,TRBJ1-2,-,-,CASSETGGYGYTF,TGTGCCAGCAGCGAGACAGGTGGTTATGGCTACACCTTC
TRBV28,TRBJ2-5,-,-,CASSLWGRGVQETQYF,TGTGCCAGCAGTTTATGGGGCAGGGGGGTCCAAGAGACCCAGTACTTC
TRBV11-2,TRBJ2-7,TRBD2,-,CASSLELLAGTYEQYF,TGTGCCAGCAGCTTAGAGTTGCTAGCGGGCACCTACGAGCAGTACTTC
TRBV12-3/TRBV12-4,TRBJ1-5,-,-,CASSSVHQPQHF,TGTGCCAGCAGTTCAGTTCATCAGCCCCAGCATTTT
TRBV28,TRBJ1-3,TRBD1,-,CASSIGTGAGNTIYF,TGTGCCAGCAGTATCGGGACAGGCGCTGGAAACACCATATATTTT
TRBV3-1/TRBV3-2,TRBJ2-7,TRBD2,-,CASSQMLAGGYEQYF,TGTGCCAGCAGCCAGATGCTAGCGGGAGGGTACGAGCAGTACTTC
TRBV11-2,TRBJ2-1,TRBD2,-,CASSPRVGTSGVYEQFF,TGTGCCAGCAGCCCTCGGGTGGGGACTAGCGGTGTCTATGAGCAGTTCTTC
TRBV9,TRBJ2-5,-,-,CASSESPRGNVETQYF,TGTGCCAGCAGCGAGAGCCCGCGAGGGAATGTGGAGACCCAGTACTTC
TRBV19,TRBJ1-2,-,-,CASSSSGRSGNYGYTF,TGTGCCAGTAGTTCCTCTGGCAGGTCAGGGAACTATGGCTACACCTTC
TRBV7-9,TRBJ2-3,TRBD2,-,CASSSGTSGRMGTDTQYF,TGTGCCAGCAGCTCCGGGACTAGCGGGAGAATGGGCACAGATACGCAGTATTTT
TRBV11-2,TRBJ1-4,TRBD1,-,CASSIGQGNEKLFF,TGTGCCAGCAGCATCGGACAGGGAAATGAAAAACTGTTTTTT
TRBV6-5,TRBJ1-2,TRBD1,once,CASSYDPGGIGYTF,TGTGCCAGCAGTTACGACCCAGGGGGAATTGGCTACACCTTC
TRBV21-1,TRBJ2-7,-,few,CASSKLSGRANYEQYF,TGTGCCAGCAGCAAACTTAGCGGGAGGGCCAACTACGAGCAGTACTTC
TRBV27,TRBJ1-4,-,-,CASRKGGGPNEKLFF,TGTGCCAGCAGGAAAGGGGGGGGGCCCAATGAAAAACTGTTTTTT
TRBV19,TRBJ1-1,-,-,CASSVTLGTNGGFF,TGTGCCAGTAGTGTCACCCTCGGGACAAACGGTGGTTTCTTT
TRBV7-3,TRBJ2-1,TRBD2,-,CASSLIAGGPRNEQFF,TGTGCCAGCAGCCTTATAGCGGGGGGGCCGAGGAATGAGCAGTTCTTC
TRBV19,TRBJ2-3,-,-,CASRKSPRDTGTDTQYF,TGTGCCAGTAGAAAAAGTCCCCGGGACACCGGAACAGATACGCAGTATTTT
TRBV5-1,TRBJ2-5,TRBD2,once,CASSNLAGGGETQYF,TGCGCCAGCAGCAATTTAGCGGGAGGGGGAGAGACCCAGTACTTC
TRBV4-1,TRBJ1-4,-,-,CASSQYGGAGEKLFF,TGCGCCAGCAGCCAATATGGGGGGGCGGGGGAAAAACTGTTTTTT
TRBV28,TRBJ2-7,TRBD1,-,CASSLNPGQGSYEQYF,TGTGCCAGCAGTTTGAACCCGGGACAGGGGTCCTACGAGCAGTACTTC
TRBV4-1,TRBJ1-1,TRBD1,once,CASSPEEGQGNTEAFF,TGCGCCAGCAGCCCAGAGGAGGGACAGGGGAACACTGAAGCTTTCTTT
TRBV5-5,TRBJ1-1,-,-,CASSFGSPRYTEAFF,TGTGCCAGCAGCTTTGGGAGTCCGCGTTATACTGAAGCTTTCTTT
TRBV6-5,TRBJ2-7,TRBD1,-,CASSSGQGKHEQYF,TGTGCCAGCAGTTCTGGACAGGGTAAGCACGAGCAGTACTTC
TRBV10-3,TRBJ1-2,-,-,CAISQTLVLYGYTF,TGTGCCATCAGCCAAACGCTAGTCCTTTATGGCTACACCTTC
TRBV14,TRBJ2-5,TRBD1,-,CASSQDRGPETQYF,TGTGCCAGCAGCCAAGATAGGGGGCCAGAGACCCAGTACTTC
TRBV15,TRBJ2-7,TRBD1,-,CATSSLKTGGAYEQYF,TGTGCCACCAGCAGCCTGAAGACAGGGGGCGCCTACGAGCAGTACTTC
TRBV25-1,TRBJ1-1,-,-,CASSEWDSTPTEAFF,TGTGCCAGCAGTGAATGGGACTCTACCCCCACTGAAGCTTTCTTT
TRBV6-6,TRBJ1-2,-,-,CASSYGQEYGYTF,TGTGCCAGCAGTTACGGTCAGGAATATGGCTACACCTTC
TRBV2,TRBJ2-7,-,-,CASSEQGTYEQYF,TGTGCCAGCAGTGAGCAGGGGACCTACGAGCAGTACTTC
TRBV5-1,TRBJ1-6,-,-,CASSADSHISNSPLHF,TGCGCCAGCAGCGCGGACAGTCACATAAGTAATTCACCCCTCCACTTT
TRBV5-1,TRBJ2-2,TRBD2,-,CATPSGGVGTGELFF,TGCGCCACCCCCTCGGGGGGTGTGGGCACCGGGGAGCTGTTTTTT
TRBV9,TRBJ2-1,-,-,CASSPRVEDSYNEQFF,TGTGCCAGCAGCCCCCGCGTTGAGGATTCCTACAATGAGCAGTTCTTC
TRBV4-1,TRBJ2-7,TRBD1,-,CASSQDGTGGNEQYF,TGCGCCAGCAGCCAAGACGGGACAGGGGGCAACGAGCAGTACTTC
TRBV3-1/TRBV3-2,TRBJ1-4,TRBD1,-,CASSRDRAEKLFF,TGTGCCAGCAGCCGCGACAGGGCTGAAAAACTGTTTTTT
TRBV5-1,TRBJ2-3,-,-,CASSLDTSRYGHDTQYF,TGCGCCAGCAGCTTGGATACTAGCCGATATGGACACGATACGCAGTATTTT
TRBV6-5,TRBJ2-5,-,once,CASSYSQWGRETQYF,TGTGCCAGCAGTTACTCGCAGTGGGGGCGGGAGACCCAGTACTTC
TRBV6-6,TRBJ1-3,TRBD1,-,CASSLDRPYSGNTIYF,TGTGCCAGCAGTTTGGACAGGCCCTACTCTGGAAACACCATATATTTT
TRBV28,TRBJ1-6,-,-,CASSYRMGGSSYNSPLHF,TGTGCCAGCAGTTATCGAATGGGGGGGAGCTCCTATAATTCACCCCTCCACTTT
TRBV7-9,TRBJ2-7,-,few,CASSLVQYEQYF,TGTGCCAGCAGCTTAGTACAGTACGAGCAGTACTTC
TRBV10-1,TRBJ2-1,-,-,CASSRYRDTYNEQFF,TGCGCCAGCAGCAGATACAGGGACACCTACAATGAGCAGTTCTTC
TRBV7-6,TRBJ1-4,TRBD1,-,CASSQQRTGANEKLFF,TGTGCCAGCAGCCAACAACGGACAGGGGCTAATGAAAAACTGTTTTTT